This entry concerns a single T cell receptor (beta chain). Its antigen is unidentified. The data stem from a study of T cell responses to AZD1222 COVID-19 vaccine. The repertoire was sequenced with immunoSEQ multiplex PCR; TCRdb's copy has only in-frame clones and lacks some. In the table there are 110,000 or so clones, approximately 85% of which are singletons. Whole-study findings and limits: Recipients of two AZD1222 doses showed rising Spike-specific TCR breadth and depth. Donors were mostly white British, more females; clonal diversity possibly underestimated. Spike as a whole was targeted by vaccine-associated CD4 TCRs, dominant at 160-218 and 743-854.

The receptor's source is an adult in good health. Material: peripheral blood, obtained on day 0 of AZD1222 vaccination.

The DNA of the CDR3 is TGTGCCAGCAGACGAGGGGTGGTAGGGCCCCAGCATTTT. Translated, it gives CASRRGVVGPQHF. The rearrangement links TRBV2 to TRBJ1-5, with D possibly TRBD1 on 5 matching bases. This CDR3 contains 13 residues. CDR1 is SNHLY and CDR2 is FYNNEI in the germline V gene. Trimming shortened V by 6 bases and J by 9 bases, and 15 bases separated the two germline ends. The variable domain in full, completed from reference TRBV2 and TRBJ1-5, reads EPEVTQTPSHQVTQMGQEVILRCVPISNHLYFYWYRQILGQKVEFLVSFYNNEISEKSEIFDDQFSVERPDGSNFTLKIRSTKLEDSAMYFCASRRGVVGPQHFGDGTRLSIL.